One and the same sample provided the 4 T cell receptor beta chains below, sequenced in a study of shared clonotypes between healthy human individuals. TCRdb keeps only in-frame clones here, not all; method: immunoSEQ multiplex PCR. In the table there are approximately 2.5 million clones, more than 85% of which are singletons. The sequenced sample was naive CD4+ T cells from PBMCs. The subset denotes: CD45RA+ positively selected. Receptor source: a man between 18 and 35 years old in good health. Some clones in this sample may be carry-over from other donors' samples.

The CDR3 DNA reads as TGCGCCAGCAGTCCGGACAGTGGGCAGCCCCAGCATTTT. This codes for CASSPDSGQPQHF. The J gene is TRBJ1-5, the V gene TRBV10-1, with a weak D call TRBD1 (6 bases). Per the germline V gene, CDR1 is WNHNN and CDR2 is SYGVQD (reference sequence). V was clipped by 5 bases and J by 7 bases, with 12 bases between them. The CDR3 is made up of 13 amino acids.

V and J are TRBV6-1 and TRBJ2-3, with a weak D call TRBD1 (5 bases). The CDR3 sequence is 15 residues long. The V gene's germline CDR1 is MNHNS and CDR2 SASEGT. V was trimmed by 2 bases and J by 2 bases, leaving 11 bases between them. CDR3 bases: TGTGCCAGCAGTGAAAGGGTCAGGGTCACAGATACGCAGTATTTT. Amino acid sequence: CASSERVRVTDTQYF.

The genes are TRBV4-2 and TRBJ2-1, with 9 positions matching TRBD2. The germline gives CDR1 LGHNA, CDR2 YNFKEQ. Trimming took 1 base from V and 5 from J; bases not matched to a gene: 6. The CDR3 extends over 16 amino acids. CDR3 bases: TGTGCCAGCAGCCAAGTAGACGCTAGCGGGAACAATGAGCAGTTCTTC. Translating gives CASSQVDASGNNEQFF.

The rearrangement uses TRBV30 and TRBJ2-7, with no clear D. The CDR3 has 8 amino acids. V lost 2 bases and J 13 bases, leaving 6 bases between the germline ends. Germline V gene sequence: CDR1 GTSNPN, CDR2 SVGIG (reference sequence). CDR3 nucleotides: TGTGCCTGGAGTCTCGCCTACTTC. It translates to CAWSLAYF. Together with reference TRBV30 and TRBJ2-7, the CDR3 gives the full variable domain: SQTIHQWPATLVQPVGSPLSLECTVEGTSNPNLYWYRQAAGRGLQLLFYSVGIGQISSEVPQNLSASRPQDRQFILSSKKLLLSDSGFYLCAWSLAYFGPGTRLTVT.